This T cell receptor beta chain comes out of a study of cytomegalovirus exposure and HLA in healthy donors. The CDR3 sequence is 16 residues long. In germline, CDR1 is WSHSY, CDR2 SAAADI. V lost 5 bases and J 5 bases, leaving 21 bases between the germline ends. TCRdb keeps only in-frame clones here, not all; method: immunoSEQ multiplex PCR. The sample consists of more than 80,000 clones, 96% of them appearing once. The sequenced sample was PBMCs. The clonotype originates from a woman aged 18-35 years in good health and CMV-seronegative. This chain connects TRBV10-2 to TRBJ1-2; the D gene is possibly TRBD1 (5 bases). Written as DNA, the CDR3 is TGCGCCAGCAGTACCCTCGGGGCCGGGACTGCTTATGGCTACACCTTC. Residues: CASSTLGAGTAYGYTF.